This TCR beta chain was identified during a study of cytotoxic CD8 clonotypes in ibrutinib-treated CLL. About the research overall: In all, about eleven patients were relapsed/refractory, under 16 were treatment-naive and roughly 18 were IGHV unmutated.

The CDR3 is 17 amino acids. Approximately 1.9 micrograms of genomic DNA came from cryopreserved PBMCs for TCR beta libraries. Profiled with immunoSEQ multiplex PCR; TCRdb holds only in-frame clones, not every one. The repertoire holds 150,000 to 250,000 clones, with 72% as singletons. Comment on this clone: Its cognate antigen is unknown.

Findings of the study overall: Few clonotypes were public, and these shrank or held steady under treatment.

The sample in question was PBMCs, obtained after 24 months of ibrutinib treatment. This chain links TRBV12-2 with TRBJ1-5. TRBV12-2 is labeled a pseudogene. This sequence was found in a human donor with chronic lymphocytic leukemia. The CDR3 nucleotides are TGTGCAAGTCGCTTGGCCGCACCCAAAGGAAGCAATCAGCCCCAGCATTTT. Translating gives CASRLAAPKGSNQPQHF.